The entry that follows covers one T cell receptor (beta chain) sequence. Its antigen is unknown. TCRdb fed the 5' RACE reads into MiXCR, producing one record per CDR3 protein. This table has 200,000 to 250,000 distinct CDR3 sequences, roughly 10% appearing once. V dropped 3 bases and J dropped 2 bases, with 7 bases sitting between them. CDR3 length: 13 amino acids. Germline lookup yields CDR1 LGHDT and CDR2 YNNKEL (reference sequence). This sample is drawn from a study of CD8 T cells in ankylosing spondylitis. Study-level points and caveats: There was reportedly significant enrichment of clones that were disease-linked in matched ankylosing spondylitis synovial fluid.

The sample consisted of blood, either unsorted or a sorted T cell fraction (not recorded which). The rearrangement links TRBV3-1 to TRBJ2-5; D call uncertain. The clonotype comes from a male donor with ankylosing spondylitis or in good health (not recorded which). In DNA, the CDR3 is TGTGCCAGCAGCCACTCCCTGCAAGAGACCCAGTACTTC. Amino acids: CASSHSLQETQYF.